Listed below are T cell receptor beta chains from one sample, sequenced in a study of T cells expressing NK-cell markers. Each CDR3 protein gets one entry in TCRdb, which reprocessed the 5' RACE reads and gives no DNA. The sample table includes 350,000 to 450,000 distinct CDR3 sequences. Sequenced sample: blood T cells: a sorted CD56 or NKG2C T cell subset, CD4+ or CD8+ T cells, or bulk PBMC T cells (not recorded which). The receptors derive from a man between 18 and 69 years old in good health. The CDR3 runs from the conserved cysteine through the conserved F or W.

J gene | V gene | CDR3 protein
TRBJ2-1 | TRBV18 | CASSPDLVGGDEQFF
TRBJ2-1 | TRBV12-3/TRBV12-4 | CASSPVEGIRDEQFF
TRBJ2-5 | TRBV4-1 | CASSQEAFRGQGQIRRETQYF
TRBJ2-5 | TRBV19 | CASGQGALAQETQYF
TRBJ2-5 | TRBV11-2 | CASSFVAGGLAETQYF
TRBJ2-5 | TRBV18 | CASSPSHSQETQYF
TRBJ2-7 | TRBV5-1 | CASSLLIPGTGMAYEQYF
TRBJ1-1 | TRBV28 | CASSSGTLIRAFF
TRBJ2-7 | TRBV24-1 | CATGDMDYEQYF
TRBJ1-1 | TRBV7-8 | CASSATAFTEAFF
TRBJ2-7 | TRBV5-1 | CASSLDEVARSYEQYF
TRBJ1-4 | TRBV5-1 | CARGLQGGEKLFF
TRBJ1-5 | TRBV4-2 | CASSQRRDGSNQPQHF
TRBJ1-5 | TRBV20-1 | CSAPDRAGQPQHF
TRBJ2-1 | TRBV28 | CASSLYRVREQFF
TRBJ2-1 | TRBV7-2 | CASSNGQGTYNEQFF
TRBJ2-3 | TRBV20-1 | CSASFRGLRTDTQYF
TRBJ1-1 | TRBV3-1 | CASSQDAGGAKAFF
TRBJ2-2 | TRBV6-1 | CASKQGGNTGELFF
TRBJ2-3 | TRBV6-5 | CASSYGGGPSADTQYF
TRBJ2-5 | TRBV18 | CASSPVLTKQETQYF
TRBJ1-2 | TRBV6-6 | CASSYSTERGYTF
TRBJ2-1 | TRBV28 | CASSSGVMKQFF
TRBJ1-6 | TRBV9 | CASSVESGPSANSPLHF
TRBJ2-7 | TRBV12-3/TRBV12-4 | CASRDTGWSEQYF
TRBJ1-1 | TRBV5-1 | CASSPLGTLGMNTEAFF
TRBJ2-5 | TRBV19 | CASSFQGTPQTQYF
TRBJ1-2 | TRBV2 | CASSREYGYTF
TRBJ1-6 | TRBV7-2 | CASSQGGLGSPLHF
TRBJ2-1 | TRBV12-3/TRBV12-4 | CASSFSGGPGGDEQFF
TRBJ2-7 | TRBV12-3/TRBV12-4 | CASSLEGAPSSYEQYF
TRBJ2-1 | TRBV27 | CASSPPVFGGGKNNEQFF
TRBJ1-2 | TRBV27 | CASSLAPGTGGKANYGYTF
TRBJ2-3 | TRBV5-1 | CASSLELAGRDTQYF
TRBJ2-6 | TRBV12-3/TRBV12-4 | CASSLARERSGANVLTF
TRBJ1-2 | TRBV6-5 | CASSYDGGGLWGYTF
TRBJ2-1 | TRBV20-1 | CSAPDILSSYNEQFF
TRBJ2-1 | TRBV28 | CASRNSGGGSYNEQFF
TRBJ2-3 | TRBV27 | CASSHLQGARTDTQYF
TRBJ1-1 | TRBV28 | CASSLQVITEAFF
TRBJ1-1 | TRBV6-1 | CASRVDRGDTEAFF
TRBJ1-1 | TRBV2 | CASKARQGRVTEAFF
TRBJ1-2 | TRBV5-1 | CASSPGFLKNYGYTF
TRBJ1-5 | TRBV20-1 | CSARAQGGNQPQHF
TRBJ2-5 | TRBV20-1 | CSAVIRQVQETQYF
TRBJ2-2 | TRBV7-2 | CASSLQRELFF
TRBJ1-2 | TRBV7-2 | CASSSRGGDNYGYTF
TRBJ2-5 | TRBV4-2 | CASSLRLAGGLETQYF
TRBJ2-7 | TRBV12-3/TRBV12-4 | CASSLAAGKRTSGGWSYEQYF
TRBJ2-7 | TRBV6-1 | CASSETQTSSYEQYF
TRBJ2-7 | TRBV12-3/TRBV12-4 | CASSLIGLGGGIWEQYF
TRBJ2-6 | TRBV28 | CASRTPAGGLSGANVLTF
TRBJ2-1 | TRBV11-2 | CASSRPGLAGGSSYNEQFF
TRBJ1-2 | TRBV28 | CASSPQGNNYGYTF
TRBJ2-1 | TRBV7-9 | CASSEEGASYNEQFF
TRBJ1-1 | TRBV29-1 | CSVHRGRLRYTEAFF
TRBJ2-3 | TRBV7-2 | CASRQGGKDTQYF
TRBJ2-7 | TRBV23-1 | CASSQSQVGRGQGMPNSYEQYF
TRBJ1-3 | TRBV12-5 | CASGKHNSGNTIYF
TRBJ2-2 | TRBV5-4 | CASSPQTGGGTGELFF